This is a list of T cell receptor beta chains from one sample in a study of blood T cell repertoires in COVID-19. The method was immunoSEQ multiplex PCR; TCRdb's version includes in-frame clones alone and lacks a portion of them. Here the sample spans about 160,000 clones, about 90% being singletons. Sequenced: peripheral blood. All receptors derive from a man aged 25 to 40 with COVID-19, enrolled during active disease. The CDR3 runs from the conserved cysteine through the conserved F or W. A D gene is named only where the DNA matches it firmly.

v_call	j_call	d_call	cdr3_aa	cdr3_nt
TRBV24-1	TRBJ1-2	-	CATSDSYEDAGYTF	TGTGCCACCAGTGACAGTTATGAGGATGCTGGCTACACCTTC
TRBV19	TRBJ2-1	-	CASSKYSGASPENEQFF	TGTGCCAGTAGCAAATATAGCGGCGCTTCCCCGGAGAATGAGCAGTTCTTC
TRBV5-4	TRBJ2-7	-	CASSLGQGGEQYF	TGTGCCAGCAGCTTGGGCCAGGGAGGCGAGCAGTACTTC
TRBV7-8	TRBJ1-5	-	CASSLESGRPNQPQHF	TGTGCCAGCAGCTTAGAATCGGGGAGGCCTAATCAGCCCCAGCATTTT
TRBV5-1	TRBJ2-7	TRBD2	CASSKGLAGTYEQYF	TGCGCCAGCAGCAAGGGACTAGCGGGCACCTACGAGCAGTACTTC
TRBV6-5	TRBJ1-2	-	CASSSSQFYGYTF	TGTGCCAGCAGTTCAAGTCAGTTCTATGGCTACACCTTC
TRBV7-9	TRBJ2-1	TRBD2	CASSLVGLAGVQQFF	TGTGCCAGCAGCTTAGTGGGACTAGCGGGGGTCCAGCAGTTCTTC
TRBV14	TRBJ1-1	TRBD1	CASSQGFGTGSTEAFF	TGTGCCAGCAGCCAGGGGTTCGGGACAGGGTCGACTGAAGCTTTCTTT
TRBV5-6	TRBJ1-5	-	CASSFGPRNQPQHF	TGTGCCAGCAGCTTTGGGCCCCGCAATCAGCCCCAGCATTTT
TRBV4-2	TRBJ1-1	-	CASSRQVNTEAFF	TGTGCCAGCAGCCGGCAGGTAAACACTGAAGCTTTCTTT
TRBV7-2	TRBJ1-4	-	CASSLQGTNEKLFF	TGTGCCAGCTCTTTACAGGGAACTAATGAAAAACTGTTTTTT